This record concerns one T cell receptor (beta chain) sequence. This sample is part of a study of cytomegalovirus exposure and HLA in healthy donors. The V gene lost 0 bases and the J gene lost 1 base, with 16 bases spanning the gap. The CDR3 totals 18 residues. The V gene's germline CDR1 is SGHRS and CDR2 YFSETQ. Sequencing used immunoSEQ multiplex PCR; TCRdb keeps in-frame clones, though not all of them. Of some 77,000 clones in the sample, 85% to 95% were seen once. The clonotype was recovered from a young man in good health and CMV-seropositive. The chain joins TRBV5-1 to TRBJ2-2; D may be TRBD2 (6 bases). Sequenced input: PBMCs. The CDR3, as DNA: TGCGCCAGCAGCTTGGGGGGAGGCTTCACCCAGAACACCGGGGAGCTGTTTTTT. Translating it yields CASSLGGGFTQNTGELFF.